Listed below are T cell receptor beta chains from one sample, sequenced in a study. Via MiXCR, TCRdb re-called the RT-PCR reads, giving one row per CDR3 protein. Of about 700,000 distinct CDR3 sequences listed, 13% to 15% are singletons. Sequencing was done on a sample of memory CD4+ T cells from blood. All receptors derive from a female donor in good health, serving as a healthy control. Each CDR3 is given with its conserved first and last residue. The order of the fields is CDR3 protein, CDR3 DNA, D gene, clone size, V gene, J gene. A D gene is named only where the DNA matches it firmly. Part of the rows lack a size; the others show once, few, many or a class for expanded clones.

CDR3aa: CASSNSGGTINEQYF
CDR3nt: TGTGCCAGCAGCAACAGCGGGGGAACGATAAACGAGCAGTACTTC
d_gene: TRBD2
abundance: many
v_gene: TRBV7-3
j_gene: TRBJ2-7

CDR3aa: CASTFSGGAYTGELFF
CDR3nt: TGTGCCAGCACCTTTAGCGGGGGGGCCTACACCGGGGAGCTGTTTTTT
d_gene: TRBD2
abundance: few
v_gene: TRBV12-3/TRBV12-4
j_gene: TRBJ2-2

CDR3aa: CASSAGPGTLIYEQYF
CDR3nt: TGTGCCAGCAGCGCTGGCCCCGGGACACTTATTTACGAGCAGTACTTC
d_gene: NA
abundance: NA
v_gene: TRBV11-2
j_gene: TRBJ2-7

CDR3aa: CAWGQGYEQYF
CDR3nt: TGTGCCTGGGGACAGGGTTACGAGCAGTACTTC
d_gene: TRBD1
abundance: few
v_gene: TRBV30
j_gene: TRBJ2-7

CDR3aa: CASSSQGGIREQYF
CDR3nt: TGCGCCAGCAGCTCTCAAGGGGGGATCCGCGAGCAGTACTTC
d_gene: NA
abundance: NA
v_gene: TRBV5-1
j_gene: TRBJ2-7

CDR3aa: CASPRGESGELFF
CDR3nt: TGTGCCAGCCCTCGCGGGGAATCCGGGGAGCTGTTTTTT
d_gene: NA
abundance: NA
v_gene: TRBV6-6
j_gene: TRBJ2-2

CDR3aa: CASRSSGRVDTQYF
CDR3nt: TGTGCCAGCAGATCTAGCGGGAGGGTAGATACGCAGTATTTT
d_gene: TRBD2
abundance: many
v_gene: TRBV12-3/TRBV12-4
j_gene: TRBJ2-3

CDR3aa: CASSVGFGDGYTF
CDR3nt: TGTGCCAGCAGCGTAGGTTTCGGAGATGGCTACACCTTC
d_gene: NA
abundance: few
v_gene: TRBV9
j_gene: TRBJ1-2

CDR3aa: CASSESIFGSSGNTIYF
CDR3nt: TGTGCCAGCAGTGAATCTATTTTCGGCAGCTCTGGAAACACCATATATTTT
d_gene: NA
abundance: few
v_gene: TRBV6-1
j_gene: TRBJ1-3

CDR3aa: CASSYPGVSEQFF
CDR3nt: TGTGCCAGCAGTTACCCTGGGGTGTCCGAGCAGTTCTTC
d_gene: NA
abundance: NA
v_gene: TRBV6-5
j_gene: TRBJ2-1

CDR3aa: CSGLAGNEQFF
CDR3nt: TGCAGCGGACTAGCGGGAAATGAGCAGTTCTTC
d_gene: TRBD2
abundance: many
v_gene: TRBV20-1
j_gene: TRBJ2-1

CDR3aa: CASSRSGTGFSGANVLTF
CDR3nt: TGTGCCAGCAGTCGCTCCGGGACAGGATTCTCTGGGGCCAACGTCCTGACTTTC
d_gene: TRBD1
abundance: NA
v_gene: TRBV27
j_gene: TRBJ2-6

CDR3aa: CASRSSATQYF
CDR3nt: TGTGCCAGCAGATCTAGCGCTACGCAGTATTTT
d_gene: NA
abundance: NA
v_gene: TRBV7-2
j_gene: TRBJ2-3

CDR3aa: CASSLSGSRNTEAFF
CDR3nt: TGTGCCAGCAGTTTGTCGGGGTCTCGGAACACTGAAGCTTTCTTT
d_gene: NA
abundance: NA
v_gene: TRBV12-3/TRBV12-4
j_gene: TRBJ1-1

CDR3aa: CASSLPPLMELFF
CDR3nt: TGTGCCAGCAGTTTGCCACCCTTGATGGAGCTGTTTTTT
d_gene: NA
abundance: few
v_gene: TRBV28
j_gene: TRBJ2-2

CDR3aa: CASKFTTGNTEAFF
CDR3nt: TGTGCCAGCAAATTTACGACTGGGAACACTGAAGCTTTCTTT
d_gene: NA
abundance: few
v_gene: TRBV2
j_gene: TRBJ1-1

CDR3aa: CASSVGRVNYGYTF
CDR3nt: TGTGCCAGCAGCGTAGGTCGGGTCAACTATGGCTACACCTTC
d_gene: NA
abundance: NA
v_gene: TRBV9
j_gene: TRBJ1-2

CDR3aa: CASSWGQIVSDTQYF
CDR3nt: TGCGCCAGCAGCTGGGGACAGATCGTTTCAGATACGCAGTATTTT
d_gene: TRBD1
abundance: NA
v_gene: TRBV5-1
j_gene: TRBJ2-3

CDR3aa: CASSRNQGAREAFF
CDR3nt: TGTGCCAGCAGCCGCAACCAGGGGGCCCGGGAAGCTTTCTTT
d_gene: TRBD1
abundance: NA
v_gene: TRBV28
j_gene: TRBJ1-1

CDR3aa: CASSFKGGASHMYEQYF
CDR3nt: TGTGCCAGCAGCTTCAAGGGTGGGGCTTCCCACATGTACGAGCAGTACTTC
d_gene: NA
abundance: few
v_gene: TRBV7-2
j_gene: TRBJ2-7

CDR3aa: CASSLWTGGRWPQHF
CDR3nt: TGTGCCAGCAGTTTATGGACAGGGGGCCGGTGGCCCCAGCATTTT
d_gene: TRBD1
abundance: few
v_gene: TRBV7-8
j_gene: TRBJ1-5

CDR3aa: CASSSYTSGSDEQYF
CDR3nt: TGTGCCAGCAGCTCATATACTAGCGGGAGTGACGAGCAGTACTTC
d_gene: TRBD2
abundance: many
v_gene: TRBV7-2
j_gene: TRBJ2-7

CDR3aa: CASSEVEGGEQYF
CDR3nt: TGTGCCAGCAGTGAGGTGGAGGGAGGGGAGCAGTACTTC
d_gene: TRBD2
abundance: NA
v_gene: TRBV6-4
j_gene: TRBJ2-7

CDR3aa: CASSLGSGVPGYTF
CDR3nt: TGTGCCAGCAGTTTAGGGTCCGGGGTGCCCGGCTACACCTTC
d_gene: NA
abundance: many
v_gene: TRBV12-3/TRBV12-4
j_gene: TRBJ1-2

CDR3aa: CATLYAYEQYF
CDR3nt: TGTGCCACCCTATATGCCTACGAGCAGTACTTC
d_gene: NA
abundance: many
v_gene: TRBV28
j_gene: TRBJ2-7

CDR3aa: CASRSAGLADTQYF
CDR3nt: TGTGCCAGTAGGTCTGCGGGCCTCGCAGATACGCAGTATTTT
d_gene: NA
abundance: few
v_gene: TRBV19
j_gene: TRBJ2-3

CDR3aa: CATSESTTGLFGEKLFF
CDR3nt: TGTGCCACCAGTGAATCGACGACAGGCCTCTTCGGGGAAAAACTGTTTTTT
d_gene: NA
abundance: NA
v_gene: TRBV24-1
j_gene: TRBJ1-4

CDR3aa: CASSLDGTGTPEAFF
CDR3nt: TGCGCCAGCAGCTTGGATGGGACAGGGACCCCTGAAGCTTTCTTT
d_gene: TRBD1
abundance: NA
v_gene: TRBV5-1
j_gene: TRBJ1-1

CDR3aa: CATSDPTSGRLNEQFF
CDR3nt: TGTGCCACCAGTGACCCGACTAGCGGGAGGTTGAATGAGCAGTTCTTC
d_gene: TRBD2
abundance: few
v_gene: TRBV24-1
j_gene: TRBJ2-1

CDR3aa: CASSVQGGDDEQFF
CDR3nt: TGTGCCAGCAGCGTACAGGGAGGTGACGATGAGCAGTTCTTC
d_gene: NA
abundance: few
v_gene: TRBV7-9
j_gene: TRBJ2-1

CDR3aa: CSALSGGALETQYF
CDR3nt: TGCAGTGCTCTCAGCGGGGGGGCCCTAGAGACCCAGTACTTC
d_gene: TRBD2
abundance: many
v_gene: TRBV20-1
j_gene: TRBJ2-5

CDR3aa: CASSAGPAGDTQYF
CDR3nt: TGTGCCAGCAGCGCGGGACCCGCGGGAGATACGCAGTATTTT
d_gene: NA
abundance: NA
v_gene: TRBV9
j_gene: TRBJ2-3

CDR3aa: CASRPPGGPTEAFF
CDR3nt: TGTGCCAGCAGACCTCCGGGGGGCCCCACTGAAGCTTTCTTT
d_gene: NA
abundance: many
v_gene: TRBV12-3/TRBV12-4
j_gene: TRBJ1-1

CDR3aa: CASSHSGSSNNEQFF
CDR3nt: TGCGCCAGCAGCCATAGCGGGAGTTCGAACAATGAGCAGTTCTTC
d_gene: TRBD2
abundance: many
v_gene: TRBV4-3
j_gene: TRBJ2-1

CDR3aa: CASSVDPAGPEAFF
CDR3nt: TGTGCCAGCAGCGTTGACCCCGCGGGCCCTGAAGCTTTCTTT
d_gene: NA
abundance: few
v_gene: TRBV9
j_gene: TRBJ1-1

CDR3aa: CASSKQGTYHEQYF
CDR3nt: TGTGCCAGCAGCAAACAGGGGACCTACCACGAGCAGTACTTC
d_gene: TRBD1
abundance: few
v_gene: TRBV12-3/TRBV12-4
j_gene: TRBJ2-7

CDR3aa: CASSMTGFANYGYTF
CDR3nt: TGTGCCAGCAGCATGACAGGGTTTGCTAACTATGGCTACACCTTC
d_gene: TRBD1
abundance: NA
v_gene: TRBV7-2
j_gene: TRBJ1-2

CDR3aa: CASSDWLAGNEQFF
CDR3nt: TGTGCCAGCAGTGATTGGCTAGCAGGGAATGAGCAGTTCTTC
d_gene: NA
abundance: few
v_gene: TRBV2
j_gene: TRBJ2-1

CDR3aa: CASRGMGSAVQYF
CDR3nt: TGTGCCAGCAGAGGAATGGGGTCCGCGGTGCAGTACTTC
d_gene: NA
abundance: few
v_gene: TRBV6-2/TRBV6-3
j_gene: TRBJ2-7

CDR3aa: CASSYYGQGPNYGYTF
CDR3nt: TGTGCCAGCAGTTACTACGGACAGGGACCTAACTATGGCTACACCTTC
d_gene: TRBD1
abundance: NA
v_gene: TRBV6-5
j_gene: TRBJ1-2

CDR3aa: CASSASGGRTEAFF
CDR3nt: TGTGCCAGCAGCGCGTCAGGGGGTCGGACTGAAGCTTTCTTT
d_gene: TRBD1
abundance: NA
v_gene: TRBV7-2
j_gene: TRBJ1-1

CDR3aa: CASSLRGSYNEQFF
CDR3nt: TGTGCCAGCAGTTTGAGGGGGTCCTACAATGAGCAGTTCTTC
d_gene: NA
abundance: many
v_gene: TRBV12-3/TRBV12-4
j_gene: TRBJ2-1

CDR3aa: CASILQGNTGELFF
CDR3nt: TGTGCCAGCATCTTACAGGGGAACACCGGGGAGCTGTTTTTT
d_gene: NA
abundance: NA
v_gene: TRBV7-9
j_gene: TRBJ2-2

CDR3aa: CASSQARDTQYF
CDR3nt: TGCGCCAGCAGCCAAGCTAGAGATACGCAGTATTTT
d_gene: NA
abundance: NA
v_gene: TRBV4-1
j_gene: TRBJ2-3

CDR3aa: CASSAYLATNEKLFF
CDR3nt: TGTGCCAGCAGTGCCTACCTTGCAACTAATGAAAAACTGTTTTTT
d_gene: NA
abundance: NA
v_gene: TRBV6-1
j_gene: TRBJ1-4

CDR3aa: CASSSNPLAQTTRSYNEQFF
CDR3nt: TGCGCCAGCAGCTCAAACCCCCTAGCTCAAACCACGCGGTCCTACAATGAGCAGTTCTTC
d_gene: NA
abundance: NA
v_gene: TRBV5-1
j_gene: TRBJ2-1

CDR3aa: CSAREGEGTDTQYF
CDR3nt: TGCAGTGCTAGAGAGGGTGAGGGCACAGATACGCAGTATTTT
d_gene: NA
abundance: NA
v_gene: TRBV20-1
j_gene: TRBJ2-3